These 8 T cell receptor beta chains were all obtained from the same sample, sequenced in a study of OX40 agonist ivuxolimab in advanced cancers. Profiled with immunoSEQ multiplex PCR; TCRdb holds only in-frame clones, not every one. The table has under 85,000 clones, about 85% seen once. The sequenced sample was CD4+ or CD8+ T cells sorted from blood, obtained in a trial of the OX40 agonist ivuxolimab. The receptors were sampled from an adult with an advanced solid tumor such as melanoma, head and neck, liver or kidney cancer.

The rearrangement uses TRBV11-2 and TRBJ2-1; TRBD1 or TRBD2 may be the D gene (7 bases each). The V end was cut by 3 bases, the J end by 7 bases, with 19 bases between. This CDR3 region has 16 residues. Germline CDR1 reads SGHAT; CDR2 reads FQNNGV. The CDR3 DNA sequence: TGTGCCAGCAGCTTCAGGGGGGGGACTATAAAGAATGAGCAGTTCTTC. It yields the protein CASSFRGGTIKNEQFF. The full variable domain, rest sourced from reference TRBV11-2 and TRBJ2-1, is EAGVAQSPRYKIIEKRQSVAFWCNPISGHATLYWYQQILGQGPKLLIQFQNNGVVDDSQLPKDRFSAERLKGVDSTLKIQPAKLEDSAVYLCASSFRGGTIKNEQFFGPGTRLTVL.

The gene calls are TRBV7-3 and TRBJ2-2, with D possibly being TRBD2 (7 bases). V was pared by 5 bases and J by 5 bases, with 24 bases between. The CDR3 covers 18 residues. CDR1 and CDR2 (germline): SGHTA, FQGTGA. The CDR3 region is CASSPNPVGGASTGELFF. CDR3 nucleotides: TGTGCCAGCAGCCCGAACCCAGTGGGGGGGGCAAGTACCGGGGAGCTGTTTTTT.

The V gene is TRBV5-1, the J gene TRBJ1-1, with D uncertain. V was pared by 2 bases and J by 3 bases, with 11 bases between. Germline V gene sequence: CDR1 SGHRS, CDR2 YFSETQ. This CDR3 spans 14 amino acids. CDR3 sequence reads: CASSLRGRDTEAFF. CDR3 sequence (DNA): TGCGCCAGCAGCTTAAGAGGGCGGGACACTGAAGCTTTCTTT. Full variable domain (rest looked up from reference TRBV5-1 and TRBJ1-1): KAGVTQTPRYLIKTRGQQVTLSCSPISGHRSVSWYQQTPGQGLQFLFEYFSETQRNKGNFPGRFSGRQFSNSRSEMNVSTLELGDSALYLCASSLRGRDTEAFFGQGTRLTVV.

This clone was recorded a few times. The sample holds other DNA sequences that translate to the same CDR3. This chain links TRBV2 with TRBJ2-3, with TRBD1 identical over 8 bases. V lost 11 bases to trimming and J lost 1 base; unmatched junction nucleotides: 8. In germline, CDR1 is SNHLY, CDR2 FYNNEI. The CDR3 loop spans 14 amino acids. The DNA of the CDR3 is TGTGCCGGCTACGCAGGGGGCGGCACAGATACGCAGTATTTT. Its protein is CAGYAGGGTDTQYF.

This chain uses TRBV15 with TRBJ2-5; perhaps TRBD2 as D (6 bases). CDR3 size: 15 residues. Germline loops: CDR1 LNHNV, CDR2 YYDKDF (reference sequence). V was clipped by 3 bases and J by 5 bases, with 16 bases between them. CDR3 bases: TGTGCCACCAGCAGGTGGGGCGGGGCGGGGGAGACCCAGTACTTC. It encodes CATSRWGGAGETQYF. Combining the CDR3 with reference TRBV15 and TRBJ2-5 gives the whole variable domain DAMVIQNPRYQVTQFGKPVTLSCSQTLNHNVMYWYQQKSSQAPKLLFHYYDKDFNNEADTPDNFQSRRPNTSFCFLDIRSPGLGDTAMYLCATSRWGGAGETQYFGPGTRLLVL.

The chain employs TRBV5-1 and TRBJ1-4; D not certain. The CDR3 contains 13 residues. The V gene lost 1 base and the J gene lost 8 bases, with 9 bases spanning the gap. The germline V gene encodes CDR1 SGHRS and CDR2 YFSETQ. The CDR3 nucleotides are TGCGCCAGCAGCTTGTTAGGAAACGAAAAACTGTTTTTT. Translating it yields CASSLLGNEKLFF.

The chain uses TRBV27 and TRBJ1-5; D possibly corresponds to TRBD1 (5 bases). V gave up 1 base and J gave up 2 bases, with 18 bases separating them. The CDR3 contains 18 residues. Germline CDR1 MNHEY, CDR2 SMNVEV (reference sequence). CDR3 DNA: TGTGCCAGCAGTTTATTCAGCCGAGGGGCAGCAGGCAATCAGCCCCAGCATTTT. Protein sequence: CASSLFSRGAAGNQPQHF.

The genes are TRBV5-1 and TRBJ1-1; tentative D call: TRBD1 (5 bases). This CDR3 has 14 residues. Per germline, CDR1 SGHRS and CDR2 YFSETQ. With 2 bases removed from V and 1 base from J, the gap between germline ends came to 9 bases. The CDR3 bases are TGCGCCAGCAGCTTCCTCGACAGGAACACTGAAGCTTTCTTT. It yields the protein CASSFLDRNTEAFF.